This T cell receptor beta chain is from a study of T cells in Graves' hyperthyroidism and ophthalmopathy. Study-wide context: Peripheral blood collection took place at initial diagnosis, before any treatment. Study observations and caveats: The model forecast ophthalmopathy, anticipating it by a median around 6.5 months before onset. Among clonotypes expanded in thyroid above 0.001, most were also found in blood.

This clonotype appeared a few times. Its target is not known. CDR1 MGHRA and CDR2 YSYEKL come from the germline V gene. The CDR3 covers 14 residues. V lost 1 base and J 2 bases, leaving 3 bases between the germline ends. Amplification yielded TCR beta CDR3 regions, with RNA transcripts as the source. When the TCR CDR3 underwent first-round RT-PCR, the HTBI primer set was used. TCRdb re-called the multiplex PCR reads through MiXCR, storing one row per CDR3 protein. This table has around 610,000 distinct CDR3 sequences, about 14% appearing once. Patients showing uncontrolled infection, other autoimmune disease, pregnancy or lactation were ineligible.

The sample was blood. The TCR sequence derives from a woman aged 40 to 50 with Graves' ophthalmopathy. The chain has TRBV4-1 and TRBJ2-6; D gene ambiguous. This CDR3 is CASSQAPGANVLTF. The CDR3 DNA reads TGCGCCAGCAGCCAAGCACCTGGGGCCAACGTCCTGACTTTC.